The present T cell receptor beta chain was sequenced within a study of a mutant IDH1 vaccine in newly diagnosed glioma. Study at large: In the visit schedule, V12 fell in week 35, while V13 fell in week 47.

Repertoires were generated with immunoSEQ multiplex PCR, while TCRdb's copy carries only in-frame clones and drops some. This table holds 60,000 to 65,000 clones, more than 80% found once. To note about this clone: Its cognate antigen is unknown.

Overall study results and limits: Variations in leading peripheral T cell clonotypes appeared to have no connection with pseudoprogression.

Indicated time point: week 35, safety follow-up. Each dose of the vaccine consisted of 300 ug of mutant IDH1 20-mer peptide, with topical imiquimod. The source of this sequence is a man aged 40-49 years with glioma. The starting material was PBMCs, obtained from a glioma patient whose treatment included an IDH1 peptide vaccine.

The chain's CDR3 is CASSLGLVSTDTQYF. In DNA, the CDR3 is TGTGCCAGCAGCCTTGGACTAGTAAGCACAGATACGCAGTATTTT. V is TRBV6-5 and J is TRBJ2-3; TRBD2 matches at 7 bases. There are 15 residues in the CDR3. The germline CDR1 and CDR2 sequences are MNHEY and SVGAGI. The V segment lost 6 bases and the J segment 0 bases; nucleotides outside the gene matches: 6.